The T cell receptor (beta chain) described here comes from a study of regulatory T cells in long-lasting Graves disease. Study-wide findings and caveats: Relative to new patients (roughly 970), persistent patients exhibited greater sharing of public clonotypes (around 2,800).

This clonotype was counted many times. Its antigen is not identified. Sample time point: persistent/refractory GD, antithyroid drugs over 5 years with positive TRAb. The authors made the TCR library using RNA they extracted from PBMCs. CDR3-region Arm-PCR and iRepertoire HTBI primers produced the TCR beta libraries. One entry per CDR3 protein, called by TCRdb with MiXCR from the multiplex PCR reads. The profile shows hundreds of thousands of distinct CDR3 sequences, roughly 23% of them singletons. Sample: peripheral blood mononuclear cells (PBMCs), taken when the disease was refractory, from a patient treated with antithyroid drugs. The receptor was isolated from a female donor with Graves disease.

The CDR3 region has the DNA TGTGCCAGCAGCTTTAGAACGGTCGGAGATCAGCCCCAGCATTTT. Translated: CASSFRTVGDQPQHF. The gene calls are TRBV7-2 and TRBJ1-5; D is unresolved. Trimming shortened V by 3 bases and J by 5 bases, and 14 bases separated the two germline ends. This CDR3 is 15 amino acids long. Germline CDR1 and CDR2: SGHTA and FQGNSA.